This T cell receptor (beta chain) comes out of a study of long-term antiretroviral therapy in people with HIV. Turning to the study itself: Initial samples were collected about a decade before the 2015 immediate-ART recommendation.

Samples held 1-10 million cryopreserved PBMC, and DNA extraction followed. Study-wide results and limits: Whereas controls had wider CDR3 length ranges, HIV repertoires had narrower ones. Clones showing expansion before ART dominated the repertoire at all time points.

About this clone itself: Its antigen is undetermined.

At survey level, the immunoSEQ assay was run in its v3.0 version. This table comes from immunoSEQ multiplex PCR, and its TCRdb copy is limited to in-frame clones, with some not included. The repertoire holds about 10,000 clones, with 84% as singletons. The TCR sequence derives from a young man with HIV. The sample here was unsorted PBMCs, taken 0.3 years before starting antiretroviral therapy.

The CDR3 bases are TGTGCCAGCAGTCTGGCGGGCGGGGAGCTGTTTTTT. This translates into CASSLAGGELFF. The chain has TRBV27 and TRBJ2-2; maybe TRBD2 (5 bases). This CDR3 is 12 amino acids long. Germline CDR1 MNHEY, CDR2 SMNVEV (reference sequence). Trimming shortened V by 5 bases and J by 7 bases, and 8 bases separated the two germline ends.